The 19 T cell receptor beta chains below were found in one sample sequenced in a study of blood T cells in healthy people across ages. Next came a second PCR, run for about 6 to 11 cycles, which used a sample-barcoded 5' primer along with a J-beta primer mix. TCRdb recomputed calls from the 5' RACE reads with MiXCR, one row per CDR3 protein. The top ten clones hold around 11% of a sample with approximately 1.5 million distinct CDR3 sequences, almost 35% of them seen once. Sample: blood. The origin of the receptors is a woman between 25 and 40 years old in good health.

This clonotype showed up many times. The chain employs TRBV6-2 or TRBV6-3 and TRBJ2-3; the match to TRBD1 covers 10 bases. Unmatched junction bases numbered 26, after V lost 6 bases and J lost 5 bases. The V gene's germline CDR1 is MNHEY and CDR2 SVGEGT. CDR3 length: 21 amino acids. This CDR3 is CASSHPAPGQGVNYHQDTQYF. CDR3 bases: TGTGCCAGCAGCCATCCGGCCCCCGGACAGGGGGTGAATTACCATCAAGATACGCAGTATTTT.

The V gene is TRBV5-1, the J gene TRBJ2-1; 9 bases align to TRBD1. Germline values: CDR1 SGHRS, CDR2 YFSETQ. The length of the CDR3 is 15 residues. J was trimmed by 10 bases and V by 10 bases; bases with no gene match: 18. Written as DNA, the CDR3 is TGCGCCTCCATGTCGGGACAGGGATCGATGATAGAGCAGTTCTTC. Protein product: CASMSGQGSMIEQFF.

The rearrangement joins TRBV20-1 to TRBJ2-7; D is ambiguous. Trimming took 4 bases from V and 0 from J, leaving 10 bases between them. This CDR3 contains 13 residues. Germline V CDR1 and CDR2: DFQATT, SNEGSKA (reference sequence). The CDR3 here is CSATLPSSYEQYF. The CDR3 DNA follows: TGCAGTGCTACGCTCCCTAGCTCCTACGAGCAGTACTTC.

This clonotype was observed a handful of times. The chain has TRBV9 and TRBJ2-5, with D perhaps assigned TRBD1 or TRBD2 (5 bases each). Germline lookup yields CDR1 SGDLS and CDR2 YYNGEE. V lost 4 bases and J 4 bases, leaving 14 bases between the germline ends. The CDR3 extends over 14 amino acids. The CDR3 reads CASSPGDQAETQYF. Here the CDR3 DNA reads TGTGCCAGCAGCCCCGGGGACCAGGCAGAGACCCAGTACTTC. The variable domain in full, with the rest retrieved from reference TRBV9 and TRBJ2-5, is DSGVTQTPKHLITATGQRVTLRCSPRSGDLSVYWYQQSLDQGLQFLIQYYNGEERAKGNILERFSAQQFPDLHSELNLSSLELGDSALYFCASSPGDQAETQYFGPGTRLLVL.

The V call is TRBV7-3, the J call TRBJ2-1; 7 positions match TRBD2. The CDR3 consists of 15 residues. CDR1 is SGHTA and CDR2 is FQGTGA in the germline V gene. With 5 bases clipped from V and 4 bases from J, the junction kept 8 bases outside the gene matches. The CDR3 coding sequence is TGTGCCAGCAGCCTGGGAGGGGAACCATACAATGAGCAGTTCTTC. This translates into CASSLGGEPYNEQFF.

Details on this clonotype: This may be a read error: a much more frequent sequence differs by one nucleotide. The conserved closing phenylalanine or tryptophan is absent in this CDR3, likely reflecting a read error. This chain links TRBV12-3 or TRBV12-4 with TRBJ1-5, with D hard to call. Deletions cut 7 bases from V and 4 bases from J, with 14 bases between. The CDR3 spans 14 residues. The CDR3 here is CASTGSKNNQPQHC. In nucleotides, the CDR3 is TGTGCCAGCACGGGCAGCAAGAATAATCAGCCCCAGCATTGT.

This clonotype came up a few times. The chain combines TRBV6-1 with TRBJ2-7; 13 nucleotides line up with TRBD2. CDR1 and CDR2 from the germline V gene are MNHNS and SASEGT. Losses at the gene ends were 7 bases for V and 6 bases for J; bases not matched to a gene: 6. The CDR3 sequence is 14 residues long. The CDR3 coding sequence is TGTGCCAGCACTGGACTAGCGGGAGTTGCCGAGCAGTACTTC. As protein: CASTGLAGVAEQYF.

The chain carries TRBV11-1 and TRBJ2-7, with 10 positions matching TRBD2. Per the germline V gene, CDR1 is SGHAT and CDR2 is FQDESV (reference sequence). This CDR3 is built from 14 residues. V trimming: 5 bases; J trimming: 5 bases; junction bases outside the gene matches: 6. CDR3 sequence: CASSPRTSGHEQYF. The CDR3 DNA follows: TGTGCCAGCAGCCCGAGGACTAGCGGCCACGAGCAGTACTTC.

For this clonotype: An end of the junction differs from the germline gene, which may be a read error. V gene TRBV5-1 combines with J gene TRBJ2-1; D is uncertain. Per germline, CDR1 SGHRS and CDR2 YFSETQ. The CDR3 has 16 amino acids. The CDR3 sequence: CASSLLYSSSYDEQFF. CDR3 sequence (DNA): TGCGCCAGCAGCTTGCTGTACTCGAGCTCCTACGATGAGCAGTTCTTC.

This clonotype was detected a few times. The CDR3 nucleotides are TGTGCCAGCAGTTACAAGAGTGGAAACACCATATATTTT. Its translation is CASSYKSGNTIYF. The chain is built from TRBV6-5 and TRBJ1-3; no clear D gene. This CDR3 comprises 13 residues. V was trimmed by 2 bases and J by 3 bases, leaving 5 bases between them. Germline CDR1 reads MNHEY; CDR2 reads SVGAGI.

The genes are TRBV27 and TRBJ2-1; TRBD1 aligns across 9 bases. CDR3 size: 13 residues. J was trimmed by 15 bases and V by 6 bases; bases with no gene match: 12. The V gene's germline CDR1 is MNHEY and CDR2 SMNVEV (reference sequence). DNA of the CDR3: TGTGCCAGCAGATATGGACAGGGGTTCGGTTCGTTCTTC. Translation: CASRYGQGFGSFF.

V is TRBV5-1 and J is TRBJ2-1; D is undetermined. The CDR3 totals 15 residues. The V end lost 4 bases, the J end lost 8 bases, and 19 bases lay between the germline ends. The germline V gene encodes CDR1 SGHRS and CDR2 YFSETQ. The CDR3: CASSLSPEITHEQFF. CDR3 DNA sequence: TGCGCCAGCAGCCTTAGTCCAGAGATTACACATGAGCAGTTCTTC.

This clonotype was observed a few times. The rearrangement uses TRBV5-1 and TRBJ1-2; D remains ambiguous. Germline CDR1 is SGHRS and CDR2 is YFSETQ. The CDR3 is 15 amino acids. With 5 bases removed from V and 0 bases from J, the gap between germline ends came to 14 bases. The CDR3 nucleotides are TGCGCCAGCAGACTAACGGGGAAGGCTAACTATGGCTACACCTTC. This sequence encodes CASRLTGKANYGYTF. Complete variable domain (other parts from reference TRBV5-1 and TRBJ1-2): KAGVTQTPRYLIKTRGQQVTLSCSPISGHRSVSWYQQTPGQGLQFLFEYFSETQRNKGNFPGRFSGRQFSNSRSEMNVSTLELGDSALYLCASRLTGKANYGYTFGSGTRLTVV.

CDR3 protein: CASSPSPSMENEQYF. For the CDR3, the DNA is TGTGCCAGCAGCCCTTCTCCTTCGATGGAGAACGAGCAGTACTTC. V and J are TRBV3-1 and TRBJ2-5; D not certain. The J call may not be correct, given that the DNA end is closer to TRBJ2-7. CDR3 size: 15 residues. Germline V lookup: CDR1 LGHDT, CDR2 YNNKEL (reference sequence).

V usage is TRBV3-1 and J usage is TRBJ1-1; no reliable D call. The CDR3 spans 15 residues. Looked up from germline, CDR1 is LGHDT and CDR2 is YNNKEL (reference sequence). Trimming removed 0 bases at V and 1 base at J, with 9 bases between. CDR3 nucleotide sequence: TGTGCCAGCAGCCAAGAACGCATTAGGAACACTGAAGCTTTCTTT. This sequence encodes CASSQERIRNTEAFF.

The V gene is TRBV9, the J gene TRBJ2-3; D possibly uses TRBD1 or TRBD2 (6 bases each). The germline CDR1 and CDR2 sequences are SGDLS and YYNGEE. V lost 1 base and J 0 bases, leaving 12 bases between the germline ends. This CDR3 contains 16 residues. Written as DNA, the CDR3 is TGTGCCAGCAGCGTAACCGGGGGCCATAGCACAGATACGCAGTATTTT. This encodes CASSVTGGHSTDTQYF. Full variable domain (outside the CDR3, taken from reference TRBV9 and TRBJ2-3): DSGVTQTPKHLITATGQRVTLRCSPRSGDLSVYWYQQSLDQGLQFLIQYYNGEERAKGNILERFSAQQFPDLHSELNLSSLELGDSALYFCASSVTGGHSTDTQYFGPGTRLTVL.

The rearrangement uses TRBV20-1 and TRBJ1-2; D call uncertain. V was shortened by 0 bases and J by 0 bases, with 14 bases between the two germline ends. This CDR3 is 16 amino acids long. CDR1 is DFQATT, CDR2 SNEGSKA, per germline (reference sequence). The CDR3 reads CSAREFGPQANYGYTF. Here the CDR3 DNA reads TGCAGTGCTAGAGAGTTCGGACCACAAGCTAACTATGGCTACACCTTC.

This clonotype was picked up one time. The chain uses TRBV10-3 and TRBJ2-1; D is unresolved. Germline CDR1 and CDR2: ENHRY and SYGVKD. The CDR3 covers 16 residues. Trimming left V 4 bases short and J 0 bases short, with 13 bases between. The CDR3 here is CAISVAGTSSYNEQFF. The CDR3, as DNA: TGTGCCATCAGTGTTGCAGGCACCAGCTCCTACAATGAGCAGTTCTTC.

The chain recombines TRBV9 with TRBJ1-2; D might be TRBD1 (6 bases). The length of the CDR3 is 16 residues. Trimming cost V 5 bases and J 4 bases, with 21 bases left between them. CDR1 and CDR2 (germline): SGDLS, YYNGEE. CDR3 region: CASSGQGPFAPYGYTF. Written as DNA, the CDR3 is TGTGCCAGCAGTGGCCAGGGGCCGTTTGCCCCCTATGGCTACACCTTC.